Each of the 10 T cell receptor beta chains below was sequenced from the same sample in a study of shared clonotypes between healthy human individuals. The assay was immunoSEQ multiplex PCR, and TCRdb's table has in-frame clones only and misses some. This sample has some 1,600,000 clones, with 95% to 99% found just once. The sequenced sample was naive CD4+ T cells sorted from blood. The subset denotes: CD45RA+ positively selected. Receptors originate from a man aged 25 to 40 in good health.

The V gene is TRBV7-2, the J gene TRBJ2-1; 7 positions match TRBD2. Germline V gene data show CDR1 as SGHTA and CDR2 as FQGNSA. Trimming removed 0 bases from V and 3 bases from J; junction bases left unmatched: 8. This CDR3 spans 17 amino acids. CDR3 loop: CASSLAAGAANYNEQFF. As DNA, the CDR3 is TGTGCCAGCAGCTTAGCGGCGGGAGCTGCCAACTACAATGAGCAGTTCTTC. Complete variable domain (other parts from reference TRBV7-2 and TRBJ2-1): GAGVSQSPSNKVTEKGKDVELRCDPISGHTALYWYRQSLGQGLEFLIYFQGNSAPDKSGLPSDRFSAERTGGSVSTLTIQRTQQEDSAVYLCASSLAAGAANYNEQFFGPGTRLTVL.

The rearrangement uses TRBV18 and TRBJ1-5; possibly TRBD1 for D (6 bases). The CDR3 has 15 residues. Trimming cost V 5 bases and J 3 bases, with 14 bases left between them. Germline assignment: CDR1 KGHSH and CDR2 LQKENI. The CDR3 DNA sequence: TGTGCCAGCTCAAAAGAGGACAGCCACAATCAGCCCCAGCATTTT. Its translation is CASSKEDSHNQPQHF.

About this clone itself: The same CDR3 arises from other DNA sequences in this sample as well. The chain has TRBV6-5 and TRBJ2-5; D gene ambiguous. The V end lost 6 bases, the J end lost 4 bases, and 6 bases lay between the germline ends. Germline V CDR1 and CDR2: MNHEY, SVGAGI. The CDR3 has 11 amino acids. CDR3 DNA sequence: TGTGCCAGCAGCTTTGGAGAGACCCAGTACTTC. Translated, it gives CASSFGETQYF.

As concerns this clone: This sample includes further DNA sequences coding for the same CDR3. V gene TRBV5-1 combines with J gene TRBJ2-7; no clear D. Trimming removed 1 base at V and 0 bases at J, with 2 bases between. Germline values: CDR1 SGHRS, CDR2 YFSETQ. There are 12 residues in the CDR3. The CDR3 here is CASSLSSYEQYF. The CDR3 DNA reads TGCGCCAGCAGCTTGAGCTCCTACGAGCAGTACTTC.

A remark on this clone: This CDR3 is also generated by other DNA sequences in the sample. The chain is built from TRBV5-1 and TRBJ1-1; a weak D match, TRBD1 (5 bases). V was trimmed by 0 bases and J by 4 bases, leaving 13 bases between them. CDR3 size: 15 residues. Germline loops: CDR1 SGHRS, CDR2 YFSETQ. Here the CDR3 DNA reads TGCGCCAGCAGCTTGGGGGGTCAGGGATCCACTGAAGCTTTCTTT. It encodes CASSLGGQGSTEAFF.

The chain uses TRBV15 and TRBJ2-1; D not certain. Germline lookup yields CDR1 LNHNV and CDR2 YYDKDF (reference sequence). The CDR3 contains 17 residues. V was clipped by 0 bases and J by 4 bases, with 16 bases between them. This CDR3 reads CATSRDLGQSPYNEQFF. In DNA form, the CDR3 reads TGTGCCACCAGCAGAGATCTGGGCCAATCCCCTTACAATGAGCAGTTCTTC.

The gene calls are TRBV10-1 and TRBJ2-7; D assignment may be TRBD1 or TRBD2 (5 bases each). Germline V gene data show CDR1 as WNHNN and CDR2 as SYGVQD (reference sequence). The length of the CDR3 is 14 residues. With 4 bases removed from V and 7 bases from J, the gap between germline ends came to 17 bases. The CDR3 reads CASSVGNGAGEQYF. For the CDR3, the DNA is TGCGCCAGCAGTGTTGGGAACGGGGCCGGGGAGCAGTACTTC.

The chain couples TRBV10-3 to TRBJ2-3; 14 nucleotides agree with TRBD2. The CDR3 extends over 14 amino acids. J lost 6 bases, V lost 7 bases, and 3 bases had no gene match. Germline-derived CDR1 and CDR2 are ENHRY and SYGVKD. The CDR3 sequence is CAIMGLAGADTQYF. CDR3 sequence (DNA): TGTGCCATCATGGGACTAGCGGGAGCTGATACGCAGTATTTT.

This chain connects TRBV9 to TRBJ2-1; 8 bases are shared with TRBD2. J gave up 8 bases and V 1 base, and 11 bases lay outside the gene matches. The germline V gene has CDR1 SGDLS and CDR2 YYNGEE. The CDR3 runs to 16 residues. In DNA form, the CDR3 reads TGTGCCAGCAGCGTAATGGGACTAGAGGATTCGGATGAGCAGTTCTTC. Its translation: CASSVMGLEDSDEQFF.

This chain joins TRBV9 and TRBJ2-7; a weak D match, TRBD2 (6 bases). Germline V gene sequence: CDR1 SGDLS, CDR2 YYNGEE. The CDR3 sequence is 16 residues long. V gave up 0 bases and J gave up 5 bases, with 18 bases separating them. CDR3 region: CASSVDPAGPTHEQYF. The CDR3 DNA follows: TGTGCCAGCAGCGTAGATCCAGCGGGCCCTACCCACGAGCAGTACTTC.